This T cell receptor beta chain was identified during a study of blood T cell repertoires in COVID-19. Original methodology: Researchers report that nucleated cell counts were estimated from reference gene primer amplification. The repertoire was sequenced with immunoSEQ multiplex PCR; TCRdb's copy has only in-frame clones and lacks some. V and J calls and clone size follow that table, whereas D and trimming were derived from the DNA. Seen here are some 180,000 clones, 75% to 85% observed once, and the top ten hold roughly 9.6%. V lost 4 bases and J 5 bases, leaving 19 bases between the germline ends. CDR1 and CDR2 from the germline V gene are SGHRS and YFSETQ. The CDR3 loop spans 17 amino acids.

V is TRBV5-1 and J is TRBJ1-6; D is possibly TRBD1 (5 bases). Sequencing input: peripheral blood. This TCR derives from a middle-aged woman with COVID-19, enrolled during active disease. The CDR3 DNA follows: TGCGCCAGCAGCCCCCTGTCGACATTAGGGGATAATTCACCCCTCCACTTT. It yields the protein CASSPLSTLGDNSPLHF.